Sequencing of this T cell receptor (beta chain) was carried out in a study of blood T cells in healthy people across ages (dated by TCRdb to the mid-2010s). Concerning the study at large: In model experiments, template switching captured roughly one uniquely barcoded TCR beta cDNA molecule for every two T cells. To track age-related changes in TCR beta repertoire diversity, the study relied on deep sequencing normalized with unique cDNA molecular identifiers. Four age groups were formed from the donors: young (average approximately 17 years), middle-aged (around 37), aged (roughly 59) and long-lived (around 80). To avoid experimental bias, donors of different ages were randomly spread across the sequencing lanes. For two donors (one aged 18 to 29 and one aged 80 or older), the study analyzed two additional independent replicas of 1 million unique cDNA reads from the same blood draw.

The approximately 41 donors, aged 6 to 90 years, were systemically healthy Caucasian individuals from Russia. Approximately 9.3 milliliters of peripheral blood were drawn from each donor into EDTA-treated Vacutainer tubes. Ficoll-Paque density-gradient centrifugation was used to isolate PBMCs, with at least 7 million per sample. Total RNA, at least 5 micrograms per sample, was extracted from PBMCs with Trizol reagent. For every donor, flow cytometry on a PBMC aliquot measured the percentage of naive CD45RAhigh/CD27high T cells. Comment on this clonotype: The antigen this receptor binds is unknown. Base quality data are lacking; no much larger clone is found one base away.

Libraries were built with 5' RACE. TCRdb records Illumina HiSeq 2500 as the sequencer. A second PCR of about 6 to 11 cycles was performed with a sample-barcoded 5' primer and a J-beta primer mix. A template-switch 5' adaptor carrying 12 random nucleotides introduced a unique molecular identifier onto each TCR beta cDNA molecule. Each sample yielded at least 2.5 million CDR3-containing paired-end reads. First-strand cDNA synthesis was performed from all RNA using the Mint cDNA synthesis kit, with priming by a TRBC-specific oligonucleotide. All cDNA was treated with uracil-DNA glycosylase and then went through a first 18-cycle PCR with the universal primers M1SS and BC2_uni_R. Turning to the authors' computational methods: Each sample was normalized by randomly selecting 1 million high-quality reads, each carrying a distinct molecular identifier. Instead of being binned into consensus sequences, reads that shared molecular identifiers were thrown out. MiTCR, set to a Q25 quality threshold and the strictest error-elimination algorithm, was used for CDR3 identification, clonotype clustering and error correction. A nonparametric unseen species model with Euler transformation was used to estimate a lower bound on total TCR beta diversity. TCRdb reanalyzed the raw reads on its own, using fastp at Q25 for trimming and MiXCR for clone calling, and kept in-frame beta chains. Rows with a matching CDR3 protein are joined into one entry that keeps the most common DNA and genes. TCRdb, rather than the study authors, made the V and J calls. For this sample the table gives just over 800,000 distinct CDR3 sequences, of which around two thirds were detected only once. The top ten hold about a quarter of the sample.

The paper as a whole reports these results and caveats: Total diversity estimates from one million sequenced T cells were considered lower bounds and underestimates. Compared with the aged group, more naive CD4+ T cells, fewer expanded clones and increased TCR diversity were shown by the long-lived group, suggesting age selection. Bulk unsorted PBMC profiling prevented conclusive comparison of naive and antigen-experienced compartments. As age increased, observed TCR beta diversity per million T cells dropped in a roughly linear way, and a significant reduction was already evident by age roughly 40. The percentage of naive T cells measured by flow cytometry correlated strongly with observed TCR beta diversity. Donor CMV infection status was unknown, potentially confounding age-related changes in expanded clonotypes.

Per the germline V gene, MDHEN is the CDR1 and SYDVKM is the CDR2. The CDR3 numbers 14 residues from cysteine through phenylalanine. Only the CDR3 part of the read is kept: 42 bases, read in frame from the first base. The sequenced sample was blood. This receptor was taken from a man aged 25 to 40 in good health. The chain couples TRBV28 to TRBJ2-4; the central 8 bases match TRBD2. The J call is uncertain, as TRBJ2-5 better fits the DNA end. Here is the DNA: TGTGCCAGCAGTTTTAGCGGGGATGGTGAGACCCAGTACTTC. Its coded protein is CASSFSGDGETQYF.